This T cell receptor (beta chain) is from a study of CD8+ T cells in alopecia areata. Study-level results: More clonal than normal scalp was lesional scalp, particularly alopecia totalis/universalis.

Points on this clone: What it binds is not known.

Treatment meaning: oral pan-JAK inhibitor, 5-10 mg twice daily. In alopecia areata patients, both lesional scalp punch biopsies and peripheral blood were collected. The V gene's germline CDR1 is SGHRS and CDR2 YFSETQ. The CDR3 covers 14 residues. Trimming shortened V by 4 bases and J by 4 bases, and 12 bases separated the two germline ends. TCR sequencing used cDNA made by reverse transcription of extracted RNA. Using immunoSEQ multiplex PCR, the repertoire was profiled, and TCRdb retains in-frame clones only, with some absent. Here the sample spans approximately 200,000 clones, roughly three fifths being singletons.

The TCR was taken from a human donor with alopecia areata. The V call is TRBV5-1, the J call TRBJ1-5; D uncertain. The specimen comprised CD4+ T cells sorted from blood, sampled at week 4, from a patient treated with tofacitinib. The CDR3 sequence is CASSPDLGNQPQHF. CDR3 sequence (DNA): TGCGCCAGCAGCCCCGACCTGGGGAATCAGCCCCAGCATTTT.